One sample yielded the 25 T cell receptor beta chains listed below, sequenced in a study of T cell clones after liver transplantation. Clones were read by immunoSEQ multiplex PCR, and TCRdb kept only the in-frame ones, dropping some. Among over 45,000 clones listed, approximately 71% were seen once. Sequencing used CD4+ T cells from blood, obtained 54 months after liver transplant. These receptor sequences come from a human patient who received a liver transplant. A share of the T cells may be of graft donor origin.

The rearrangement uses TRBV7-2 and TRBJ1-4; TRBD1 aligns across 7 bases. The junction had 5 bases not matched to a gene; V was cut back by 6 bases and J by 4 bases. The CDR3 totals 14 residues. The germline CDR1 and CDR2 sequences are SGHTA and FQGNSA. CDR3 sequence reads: CASSRQGGNEKLFF. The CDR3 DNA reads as TGTGCCAGCAGTCGACAGGGTGGTAATGAAAAACTGTTTTTT.

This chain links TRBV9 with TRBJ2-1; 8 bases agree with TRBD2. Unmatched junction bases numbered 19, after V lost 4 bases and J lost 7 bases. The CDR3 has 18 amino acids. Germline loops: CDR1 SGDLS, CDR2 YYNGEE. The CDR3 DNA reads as TGTGCCAGCAGCCCAGGGAGCGGGGGCGCCCGTAGTGAAAATGAGCAGTTCTTC. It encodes CASSPGSGGARSENEQFF.

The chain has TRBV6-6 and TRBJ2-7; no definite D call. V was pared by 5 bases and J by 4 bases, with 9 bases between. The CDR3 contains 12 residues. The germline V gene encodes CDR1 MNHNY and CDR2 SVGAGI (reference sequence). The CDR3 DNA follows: TGTGCCAGCAGTACACTCGATTACGAGCAGTACTTC. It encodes CASSTLDYEQYF.

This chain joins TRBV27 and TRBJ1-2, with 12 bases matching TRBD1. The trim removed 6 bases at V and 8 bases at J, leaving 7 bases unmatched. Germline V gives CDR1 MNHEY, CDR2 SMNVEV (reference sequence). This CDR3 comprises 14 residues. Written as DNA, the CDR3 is TGTGCCAGCAGGGGGACAGGGGGCTTCGGGGGCTACACCTTC. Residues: CASRGTGGFGGYTF.

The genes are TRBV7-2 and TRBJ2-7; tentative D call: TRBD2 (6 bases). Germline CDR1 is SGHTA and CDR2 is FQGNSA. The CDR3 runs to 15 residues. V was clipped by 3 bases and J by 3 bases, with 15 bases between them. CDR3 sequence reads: CASSFRNGGRYEQYF. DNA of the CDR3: TGTGCCAGCAGCTTCCGGAACGGGGGACGCTACGAGCAGTACTTC.

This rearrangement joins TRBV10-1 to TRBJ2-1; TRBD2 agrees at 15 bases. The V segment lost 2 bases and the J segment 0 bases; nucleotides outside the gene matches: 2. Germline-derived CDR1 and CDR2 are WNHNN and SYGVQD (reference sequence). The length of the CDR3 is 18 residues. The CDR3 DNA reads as TGCGCCAGCAGTGAGGGACTAGCGGGGGGGGGCTCCTACAATGAGCAGTTCTTC. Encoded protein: CASSEGLAGGGSYNEQFF.

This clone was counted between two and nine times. CDR3 amino acids: CASRGSLTGELFF. The CDR3 DNA sequence: TGTGCCAGCCGGGGGAGCCTCACCGGGGAGCTGTTTTTT. The chain combines TRBV7-9 with TRBJ2-2; tentatively, D is TRBD2 (6 bases). The V and J ends lost 8 bases and 4 bases respectively, with 11 bases between them. The CDR3 has 13 residues. The germline V gene encodes CDR1 SEHNR and CDR2 FQNEAQ (reference sequence). Supplemented by reference TRBV7-9 and TRBJ2-2, the full variable domain reads DTGVSQNPRHKITKRGQNVTFRCDPISEHNRLYWYRQTLGQGPEFLTYFQNEAQLEKSRLLSDRFSAERPKGSFSTLEIQRTEQGDSAMYLCASRGSLTGELFFGEGSRLTVL.

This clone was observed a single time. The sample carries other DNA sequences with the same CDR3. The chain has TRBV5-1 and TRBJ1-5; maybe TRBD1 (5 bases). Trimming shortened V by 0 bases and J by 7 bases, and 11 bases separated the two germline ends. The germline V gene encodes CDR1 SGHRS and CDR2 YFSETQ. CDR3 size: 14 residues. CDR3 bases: TGCGCCAGCAGCTTGGGGCAGGGCGGGCAGCCCCAGCATTTT. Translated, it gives CASSLGQGGQPQHF.

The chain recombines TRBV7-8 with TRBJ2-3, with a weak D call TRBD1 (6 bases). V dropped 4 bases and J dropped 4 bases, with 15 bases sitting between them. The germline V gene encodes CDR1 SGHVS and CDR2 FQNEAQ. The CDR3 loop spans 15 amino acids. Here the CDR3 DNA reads TGTGCCAGCAGCTCCTGGGGGCCCGAGGCAGATACGCAGTATTTT. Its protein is CASSSWGPEADTQYF.

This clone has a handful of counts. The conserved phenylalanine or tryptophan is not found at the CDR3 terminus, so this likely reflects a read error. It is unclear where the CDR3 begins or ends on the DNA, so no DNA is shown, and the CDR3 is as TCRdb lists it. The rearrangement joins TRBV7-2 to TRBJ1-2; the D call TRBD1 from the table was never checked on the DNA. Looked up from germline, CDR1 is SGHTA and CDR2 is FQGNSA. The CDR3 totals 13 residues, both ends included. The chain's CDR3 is CASSLSTQGPRIV.

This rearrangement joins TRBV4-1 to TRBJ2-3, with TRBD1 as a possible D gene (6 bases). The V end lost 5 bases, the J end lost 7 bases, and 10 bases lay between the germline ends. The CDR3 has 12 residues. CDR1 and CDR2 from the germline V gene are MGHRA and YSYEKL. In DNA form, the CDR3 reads TGCGCCAGCAGCGGGGGCCCAAATACGCAGTATTTT. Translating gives CASSGGPNTQYF.

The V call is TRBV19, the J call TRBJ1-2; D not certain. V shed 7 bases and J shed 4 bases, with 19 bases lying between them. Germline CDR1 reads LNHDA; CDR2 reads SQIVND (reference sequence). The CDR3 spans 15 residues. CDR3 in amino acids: CASNPWVSGRYGYTF. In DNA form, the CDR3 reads TGTGCCAGTAACCCCTGGGTTAGCGGTCGCTATGGCTACACCTTC.

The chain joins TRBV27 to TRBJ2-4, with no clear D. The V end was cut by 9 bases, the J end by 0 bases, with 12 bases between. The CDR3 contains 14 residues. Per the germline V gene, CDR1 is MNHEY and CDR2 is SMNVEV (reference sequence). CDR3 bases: TGTGCCAGTTACAGTCCTTTAGCCAAAAACATTCAGTACTTC. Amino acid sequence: CASYSPLAKNIQYF.

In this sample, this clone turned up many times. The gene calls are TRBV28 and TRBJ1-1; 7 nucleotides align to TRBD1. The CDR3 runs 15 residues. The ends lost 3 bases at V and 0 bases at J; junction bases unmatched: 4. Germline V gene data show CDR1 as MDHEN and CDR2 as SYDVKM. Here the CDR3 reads CASSLTGFMNTEAFF. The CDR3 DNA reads TGTGCCAGCAGTTTGACAGGGTTCATGAACACTGAAGCTTTCTTT.

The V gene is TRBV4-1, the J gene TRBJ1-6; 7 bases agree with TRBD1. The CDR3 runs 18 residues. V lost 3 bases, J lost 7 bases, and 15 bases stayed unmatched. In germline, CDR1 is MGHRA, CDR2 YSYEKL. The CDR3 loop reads CASSQAGGRGRQNSPLHF. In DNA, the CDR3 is TGCGCCAGCAGCCAGGCCGGGGGGAGGGGGCGTCAGAATTCACCCCTCCACTTT.

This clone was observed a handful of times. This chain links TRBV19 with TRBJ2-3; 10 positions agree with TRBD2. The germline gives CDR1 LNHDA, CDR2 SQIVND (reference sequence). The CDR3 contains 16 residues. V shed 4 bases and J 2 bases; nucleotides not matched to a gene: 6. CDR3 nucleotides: TGTGCCAGTAGTAAGGGGACTAGCGTTAACACAGATACGCAGTATTTT. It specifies CASSKGTSVNTDTQYF. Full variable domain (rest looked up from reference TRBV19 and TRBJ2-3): DGGITQSPKYLFRKEGQNVTLSCEQNLNHDAMYWYRQDPGQGLRLIYYSQIVNDFQKGDIAEGYSVSREKKESFPLTVTSAQKNPTAFYLCASSKGTSVNTDTQYFGPGTRLTVL.

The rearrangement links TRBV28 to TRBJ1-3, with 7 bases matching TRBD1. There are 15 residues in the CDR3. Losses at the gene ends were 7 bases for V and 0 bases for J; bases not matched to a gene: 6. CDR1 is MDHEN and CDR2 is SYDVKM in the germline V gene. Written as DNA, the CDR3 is TGTGCCAGCATTTCGGGACAGACCTCTGGAAACACCATATATTTT. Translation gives CASISGQTSGNTIYF.

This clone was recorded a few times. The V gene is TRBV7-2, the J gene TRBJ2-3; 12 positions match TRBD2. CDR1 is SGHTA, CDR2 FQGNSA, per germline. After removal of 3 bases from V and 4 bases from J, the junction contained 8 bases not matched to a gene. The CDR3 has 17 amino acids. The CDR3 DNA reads TGTGCCAGCAGCTTTTATGTCCTAGCGGGGGGGCCAGATACGCAGTATTTT. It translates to CASSFYVLAGGPDTQYF. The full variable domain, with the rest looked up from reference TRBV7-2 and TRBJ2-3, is GAGVSQSPSNKVTEKGKDVELRCDPISGHTALYWYRQSLGQGLEFLIYFQGNSAPDKSGLPSDRFSAERTGGSVSTLTIQRTQQEDSAVYLCASSFYVLAGGPDTQYFGPGTRLTVL.

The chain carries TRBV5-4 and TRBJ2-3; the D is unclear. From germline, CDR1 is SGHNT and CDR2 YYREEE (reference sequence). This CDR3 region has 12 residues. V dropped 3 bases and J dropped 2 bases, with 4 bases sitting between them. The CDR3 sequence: CASSYHTDTQYF. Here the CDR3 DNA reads TGTGCCAGCAGCTACCACACAGATACGCAGTATTTT.

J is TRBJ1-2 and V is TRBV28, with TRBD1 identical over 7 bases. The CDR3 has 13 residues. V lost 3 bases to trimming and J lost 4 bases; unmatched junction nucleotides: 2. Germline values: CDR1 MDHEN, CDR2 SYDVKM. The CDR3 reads CASSLGQSYGYTF. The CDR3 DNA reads TGTGCCAGCAGTTTGGGACAGTCCTATGGCTACACCTTC.

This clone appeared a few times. CDR3: CASSFVDRDNSPLHF. The CDR3 nucleotides are TGTGCCAGCAGTTTCGTCGACAGGGATAATTCACCCCTCCACTTT. V and J are TRBV27 and TRBJ1-6, with 7 bases identical to TRBD1. CDR1 is MNHEY and CDR2 is SMNVEV in the germline V gene (reference sequence). This CDR3 is built from 15 residues. J lost 5 bases, V lost 3 bases, and 4 bases had no gene match.

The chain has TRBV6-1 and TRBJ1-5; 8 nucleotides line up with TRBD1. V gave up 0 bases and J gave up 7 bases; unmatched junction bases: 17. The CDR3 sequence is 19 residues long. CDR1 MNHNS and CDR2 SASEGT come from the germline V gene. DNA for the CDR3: TGTGCCAGCAGTGAAGCCCTCGGGACAGGCGCTACTCGGGGGCAGCCCCAGCATTTT. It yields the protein CASSEALGTGATRGQPQHF.

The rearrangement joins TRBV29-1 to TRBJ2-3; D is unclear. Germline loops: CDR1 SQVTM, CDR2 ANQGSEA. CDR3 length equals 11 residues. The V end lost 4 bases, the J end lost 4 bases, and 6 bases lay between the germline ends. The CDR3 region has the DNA TGCAGCGTTGTGAGATCAGATACGCAGTATTTT. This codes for CSVVRSDTQYF.

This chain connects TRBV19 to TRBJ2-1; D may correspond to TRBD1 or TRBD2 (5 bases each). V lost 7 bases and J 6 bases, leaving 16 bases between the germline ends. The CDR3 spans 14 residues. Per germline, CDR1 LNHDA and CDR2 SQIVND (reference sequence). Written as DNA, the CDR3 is TGTGCCAGTATTGACCAGGGAGTTACCAATGAGCAGTTCTTC. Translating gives CASIDQGVTNEQFF.

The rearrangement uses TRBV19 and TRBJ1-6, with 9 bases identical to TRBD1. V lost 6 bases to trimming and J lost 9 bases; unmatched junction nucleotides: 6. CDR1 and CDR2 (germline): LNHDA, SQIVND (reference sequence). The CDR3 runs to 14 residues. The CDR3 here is CASRQQGASSPLHF. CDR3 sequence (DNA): TGTGCCAGTAGGCAACAGGGGGCGAGTTCACCCCTCCACTTT.